Included here is one T cell receptor (beta chain) sequence, with context. Its antigen is unknown. V was shortened by 4 bases and J by 0 bases, with 17 bases between the two germline ends. The CDR3 has 17 residues. CDR1 is SGDLS and CDR2 is YYNGEE in the germline V gene. The data were obtained in a study of siplizumab effects on memory and regulatory T cells. Study results and limitations: A major contribution to the alloresponse seemed to be made by naive T cells, which seemed more diverse than memory cells. On average, nearly 70% of mappable alloreactive CD4+ clones were Treg-derived under siplizumab, against 25% to 30% in controls. Left unconfirmed was the suppressive function of proliferating Tregs from siplizumab cultures.

The study assayed roughly 91,000 TCR templates per sample. The protocol was immunoSEQ multiplex PCR, while the TCRdb copy is restricted to in-frame clones and leaves out a portion. The sample holds about 50,000 clones; more than 75% are singletons and the top ten take roughly 0.37%. The sequence derives from a human donor in good health. Sequenced material: naive CD8+ T cells sorted from blood. The chain combines TRBV9 with TRBJ2-1, with D tentatively TRBD2 (5 bases). The DNA for the CDR3 is TGTGCCAGCAGCTCAGAGGGCATGCCGAGCTCCTACAATGAGCAGTTCTTC. It codes for CASSSEGMPSSYNEQFF.